This T cell receptor (beta chain) was profiled in a study of blood T cell repertoires in COVID-19. The CDR3 contains 16 residues. Trimming at V came to 0 bases and at J to 6 bases, leaving 4 bases not matched to a gene. CDR1 and CDR2 from the germline V gene are MNHEY and SVGAGI. This table comes from immunoSEQ multiplex PCR, and its TCRdb copy is limited to in-frame clones, with some not included. The sample includes 350,000 to 400,000 clones, 90% of them seen just once. The sample consisted of peripheral blood. This receptor was taken from a man younger than 30 with active or convalescent COVID-19. The chain employs TRBV6-5 and TRBJ2-4, with 11 bases fitting TRBD1. CDR3 nucleotides: TGTGCCAGCAGTTACTCGGGGACAGGGGGACTAAACATTCAGTACTTC. Translating it yields CASSYSGTGGLNIQYF.